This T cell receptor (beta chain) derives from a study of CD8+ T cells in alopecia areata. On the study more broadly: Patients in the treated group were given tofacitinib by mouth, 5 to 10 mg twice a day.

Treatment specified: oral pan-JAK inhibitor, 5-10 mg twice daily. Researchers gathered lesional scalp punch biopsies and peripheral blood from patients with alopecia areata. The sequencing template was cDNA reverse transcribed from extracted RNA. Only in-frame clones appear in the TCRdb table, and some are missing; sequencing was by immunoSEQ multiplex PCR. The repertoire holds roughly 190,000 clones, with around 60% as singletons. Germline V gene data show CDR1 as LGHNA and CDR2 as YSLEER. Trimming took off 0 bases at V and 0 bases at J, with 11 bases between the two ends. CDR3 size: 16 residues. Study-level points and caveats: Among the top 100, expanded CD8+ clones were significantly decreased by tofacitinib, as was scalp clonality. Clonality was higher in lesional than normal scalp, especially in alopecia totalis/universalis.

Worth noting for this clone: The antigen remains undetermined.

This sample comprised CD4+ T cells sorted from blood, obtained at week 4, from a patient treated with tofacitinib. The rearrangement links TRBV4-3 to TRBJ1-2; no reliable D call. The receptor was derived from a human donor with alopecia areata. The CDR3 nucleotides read TGCGCCAGCAGCCAAGAGCCGCGGTCCGCTAACTATGGCTACACCTTC. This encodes CASSQEPRSANYGYTF.